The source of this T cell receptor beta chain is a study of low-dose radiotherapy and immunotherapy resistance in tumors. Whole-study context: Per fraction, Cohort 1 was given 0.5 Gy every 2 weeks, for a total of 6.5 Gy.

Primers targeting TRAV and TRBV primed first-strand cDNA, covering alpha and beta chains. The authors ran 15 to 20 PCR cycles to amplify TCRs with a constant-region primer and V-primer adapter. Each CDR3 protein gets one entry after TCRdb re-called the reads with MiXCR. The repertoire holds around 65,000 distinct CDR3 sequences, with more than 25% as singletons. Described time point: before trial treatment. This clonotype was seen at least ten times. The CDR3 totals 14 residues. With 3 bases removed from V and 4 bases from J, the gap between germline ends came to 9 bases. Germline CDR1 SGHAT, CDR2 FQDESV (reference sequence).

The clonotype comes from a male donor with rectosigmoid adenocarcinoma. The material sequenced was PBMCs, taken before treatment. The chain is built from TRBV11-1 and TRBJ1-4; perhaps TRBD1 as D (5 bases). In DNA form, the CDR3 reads TGTGCCAGCAGCTTGAACCAGGGTAATGAAAAACTGTTTTTT. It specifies CASSLNQGNEKLFF.